A selection of T cell receptor beta chains follows, all from one sample in a study of blood T cell repertoires in COVID-19. Using immunoSEQ multiplex PCR, the repertoire was profiled, and TCRdb retains in-frame clones only, with some absent. The sample consists of over 200,000 clones, 85% to 90% of them appearing once. The sequencing input was peripheral blood. These receptors were taken from a woman between 55 and 75 years old with acute or convalescent COVID-19. CDR3s include the opening cysteine and the closing phenylalanine or tryptophan. D genes are given only for firm matches. Clone size, where shown, is once, few, many, or a class for clones that have expanded.

d_call	j_call	v_call	clone_size	cdr3_aa	cdr3_nt
TRBD2	TRBJ2-3	TRBV27	-	CASSWGTSGYTDTQYF	TGTGCCAGCAGTTGGGGGACTAGCGGTTACACAGATACGCAGTATTTT
-	TRBJ1-2	TRBV5-4	-	CASSSPRTNYGYTF	TGTGCCAGCAGCTCCCCGAGGACTAACTATGGCTACACCTTC
TRBD1	TRBJ1-5	TRBV7-9	-	CASSLTGDYQPQHF	TGTGCCAGCAGCTTGACAGGGGATTATCAGCCCCAGCATTTT
-	TRBJ2-7	TRBV7-9	few	CASSLFSSYEQYF	TGTGCCAGCTCCCTCTTTAGCTCCTACGAGCAGTACTTC
TRBD1	TRBJ1-2	TRBV4-3	-	CASSQIPGQNNYGYTF	TGCGCCAGCAGCCAAATTCCGGGACAGAATAACTATGGCTACACCTTC
-	TRBJ1-5	TRBV9	once	CASSVGAGVTLNQPQHF	TGTGCCAGCAGCGTAGGGGCAGGGGTTACCCTAAATCAGCCCCAGCATTTT
-	TRBJ1-2	TRBV5-1	-	CASTPGQNYYGYTF	TGCGCCAGCACCCCAGGACAGAACTACTATGGCTACACCTTC
TRBD1	TRBJ2-7	TRBV29-1	-	CSVEGVDGGQGSYEQYF	TGCAGCGTTGAAGGAGTCGACGGGGGACAGGGCTCCTACGAGCAGTACTTC
-	TRBJ1-1	TRBV6-2/TRBV6-3	-	CASSYNRWTVSFF	TGTGCCAGCAGTTATAACCGCTGGACAGTATCTTTCTTT
-	TRBJ2-5	TRBV18	-	CASSAGPQETQYF	TGTGCCAGCTCAGCGGGACCCCAAGAGACCCAGTACTTC
-	TRBJ2-7	TRBV29-1	-	CSVERGAREQYF	TGCAGCGTTGAACGGGGGGCCAGAGAGCAGTACTTC
-	TRBJ2-2	TRBV7-9	-	CASSLALVVNTGELFF	TGTGCCAGCAGCTTAGCGTTGGTAGTCAACACCGGGGAGCTGTTTTTT
-	TRBJ2-7	TRBV12-3/TRBV12-4	-	CASTLAARYEQYF	TGTGCCAGCACTCTAGCTGCCCGGTACGAGCAGTACTTC
-	TRBJ1-4	TRBV7-2	-	CASSLDGRGGFLFF	TGTGCCAGCAGCTTAGACGGCAGGGGCGGGTTCCTGTTTTTT
-	TRBJ2-3	TRBV4-2	-	CASSQAGRTDTQYF	TGTGCCAGCAGCCAGGCTGGGCGCACAGATACGCAGTATTTT
TRBD1	TRBJ1-2	TRBV7-2	once	CASSTGQGDYGYTF	TGTGCCAGCAGCACTGGACAGGGGGACTATGGCTACACCTTC
TRBD1	TRBJ2-5	TRBV7-7	-	CASSLTGGGETQYF	TGTGCCAGCAGCCTAACAGGGGGAGGCGAGACCCAGTACTTC
-	TRBJ1-6	TRBV27	-	CASSLEGVGNSPLHF	TGTGCCAGCAGTTTAGAGGGGGTTGGAAATTCACCCCTCCACTTT
-	TRBJ1-5	TRBV19	once	CASSMGRGAGNQPQHF	TGTGCCAGTAGTATGGGGAGGGGGGCTGGCAATCAGCCCCAGCATTTT
TRBD2	TRBJ2-2	TRBV6-6	-	CASSPGSGDTGELFF	TGTGCCAGCAGCCCCGGCAGCGGGGACACCGGGGAGCTGTTTTTT
TRBD1	TRBJ2-7	TRBV5-4	-	CASSSNPTGGASHEQYF	TGTGCCAGCAGCTCCAACCCTACAGGGGGCGCCTCCCACGAGCAGTACTTC
TRBD1	TRBJ1-1	TRBV28	-	CASSLSAGGFNTEAFF	TGTGCCAGCAGTTTATCGGCAGGGGGCTTCAACACTGAAGCTTTCTTT
-	TRBJ1-1	TRBV2	-	CASGREMSTEAFF	TGTGCCAGCGGCCGGGAGATGAGCACTGAAGCTTTCTTT
TRBD1	TRBJ1-4	TRBV7-2	-	CASSLGSQGVNEKLFF	TGTGCCAGCAGCTTAGGATCACAGGGGGTGAATGAAAAACTGTTTTTT
-	TRBJ2-7	TRBV7-2	-	CASSLVRYEQYF	TGTGCCAGCAGCTTGGTTAGATACGAGCAGTACTTC
-	TRBJ1-5	TRBV9	-	CASSPTGGASNQPQHF	TGTGCCAGCAGCCCCACGGGCGGGGCTAGCAATCAGCCCCAGCATTTT
TRBD1	TRBJ2-6	TRBV18	-	CASSLPGQGFAGANVLTF	TGTGCCAGCTCACTTCCGGGACAGGGGTTTGCTGGGGCCAACGTCCTGACTTTC
TRBD2	TRBJ2-3	TRBV9	-	CASSDRGGTDTQYF	TGTGCCAGCAGCGATCGGGGGGGCACAGATACGCAGTATTTT
-	TRBJ1-1	TRBV5-1	-	CASSLGSGNTEAFF	TGCGCCAGCAGCCTCGGGAGCGGGAACACTGAAGCTTTCTTT
TRBD1	TRBJ2-7	TRBV19	-	CASSSGQVPYEQYF	TGTGCCAGTAGCTCCGGACAGGTTCCCTACGAGCAGTACTTC
TRBD2	TRBJ2-1	TRBV28	-	CASSFPKGLAGARNEQFF	TGTGCCAGCAGTTTCCCCAAGGGACTAGCGGGAGCTCGCAATGAGCAGTTCTTC
-	TRBJ2-2	TRBV30	-	CAWSVRSAGELFF	TGTGCCTGGAGTGTGCGGTCTGCCGGGGAGCTGTTTTTT
TRBD2	TRBJ2-1	TRBV5-1	-	CASSLGSGRANYNEQFF	TGCGCCAGCAGCTTGGGTAGCGGGAGGGCCAACTACAATGAGCAGTTCTTC
-	TRBJ1-3	TRBV5-1	-	CASSLGWGDSGNTIYF	TGCGCCAGCAGCTTGGGGTGGGGGGACTCTGGAAACACCATATATTTT
-	TRBJ2-1	TRBV6-5	-	CASSPDSRNNEQFF	TGTGCCAGCAGTCCTGACAGCCGAAACAATGAGCAGTTCTTC
-	TRBJ1-5	TRBV6-5	once	CASRAQGSFQPQHF	TGTGCCAGCAGAGCCCAGGGGTCGTTTCAGCCCCAGCATTTT
TRBD2	TRBJ2-3	TRBV9	-	CASSVESGGMGTDTQYF	TGTGCCAGCAGCGTAGAGTCGGGAGGGATGGGCACAGATACGCAGTATTTT
TRBD2	TRBJ2-4	TRBV19	-	CASSIPAPGGGKRGQYF	TGTGCCAGTAGTATTCCCGCCCCGGGAGGGGGAAAAAGGGGTCAGTACTTC
-	TRBJ1-2	TRBV10-2	-	CASRQGLAYGYTF	TGCGCCAGCAGACAGGGTTTGGCCTATGGCTACACCTTC
-	TRBJ1-1	TRBV4-1	-	CASSHGSEAFF	TGCGCCAGCAGCCACGGGTCTGAAGCTTTCTTT